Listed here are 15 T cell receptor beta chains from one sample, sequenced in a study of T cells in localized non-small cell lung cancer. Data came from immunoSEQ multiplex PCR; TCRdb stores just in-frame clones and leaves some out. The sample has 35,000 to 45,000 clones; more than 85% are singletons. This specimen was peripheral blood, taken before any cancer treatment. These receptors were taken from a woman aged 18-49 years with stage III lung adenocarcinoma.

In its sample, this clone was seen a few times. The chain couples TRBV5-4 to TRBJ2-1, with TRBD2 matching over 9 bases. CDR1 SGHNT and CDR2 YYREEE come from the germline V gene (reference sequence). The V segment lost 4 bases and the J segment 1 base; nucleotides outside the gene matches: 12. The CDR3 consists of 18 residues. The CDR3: CASSPGAGGLQSYNEQFF. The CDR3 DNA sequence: TGTGCCAGCAGCCCCGGGGCGGGGGGGCTTCAGTCCTACAATGAGCAGTTCTTC.

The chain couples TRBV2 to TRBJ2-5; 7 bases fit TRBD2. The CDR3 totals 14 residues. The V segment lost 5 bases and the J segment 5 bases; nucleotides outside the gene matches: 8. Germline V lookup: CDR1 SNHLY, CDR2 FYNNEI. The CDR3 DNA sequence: TGTGCCAGCAGTAGGACTAGAGGAATCGAGACCCAGTACTTC. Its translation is CASSRTRGIETQYF.

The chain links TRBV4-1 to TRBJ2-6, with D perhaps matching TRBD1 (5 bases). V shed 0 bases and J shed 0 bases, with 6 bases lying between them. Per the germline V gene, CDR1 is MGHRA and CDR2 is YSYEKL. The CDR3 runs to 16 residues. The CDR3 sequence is CASSQDQGSGANVLTF. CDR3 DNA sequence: TGCGCCAGCAGCCAAGATCAGGGCTCTGGGGCCAACGTCCTGACTTTC.

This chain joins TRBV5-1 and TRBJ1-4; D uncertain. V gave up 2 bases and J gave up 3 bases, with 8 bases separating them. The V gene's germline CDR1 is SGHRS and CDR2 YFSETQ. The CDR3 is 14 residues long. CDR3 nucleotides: TGCGCCAGCAGCTTTGGAGGATCTAATGAAAAACTGTTTTTT. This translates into CASSFGGSNEKLFF.

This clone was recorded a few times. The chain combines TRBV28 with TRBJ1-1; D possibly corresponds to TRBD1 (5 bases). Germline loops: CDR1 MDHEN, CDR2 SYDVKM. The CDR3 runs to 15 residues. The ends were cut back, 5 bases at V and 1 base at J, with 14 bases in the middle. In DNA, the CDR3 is TGTGCCAGCAGTCTTTGGAGGGGAGGGAACACTGAAGCTTTCTTT. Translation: CASSLWRGGNTEAFF. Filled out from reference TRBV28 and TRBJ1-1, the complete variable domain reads DVKVTQSSRYLVKRTGEKVFLECVQDMDHENMFWYRQDPGLGLRLIYFSYDVKMKEKGDIPEGYSVSREKKERFSLILESASTNQTSMYLCASSLWRGGNTEAFFGQGTRLTVV.

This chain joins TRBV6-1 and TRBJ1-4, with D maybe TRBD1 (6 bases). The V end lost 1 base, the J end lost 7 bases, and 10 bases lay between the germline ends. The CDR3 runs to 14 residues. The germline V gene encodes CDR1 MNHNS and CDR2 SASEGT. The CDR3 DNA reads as TGTGCCAGCAGTGAAGAGGGGGGGAGTGAAAAACTGTTTTTT. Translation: CASSEEGGSEKLFF.

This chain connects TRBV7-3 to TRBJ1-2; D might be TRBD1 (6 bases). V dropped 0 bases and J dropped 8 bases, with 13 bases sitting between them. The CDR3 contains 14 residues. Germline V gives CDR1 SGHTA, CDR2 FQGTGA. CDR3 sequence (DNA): TGTGCCAGCAGCTTAACTGGCCGGGGGCAGGGCTACACCTTC. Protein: CASSLTGRGQGYTF.

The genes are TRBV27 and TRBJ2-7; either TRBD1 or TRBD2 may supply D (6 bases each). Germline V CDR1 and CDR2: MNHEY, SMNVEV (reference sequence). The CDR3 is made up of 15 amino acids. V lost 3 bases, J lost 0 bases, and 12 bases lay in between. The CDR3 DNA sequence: TGTGCCAGCAGTTTGGACGGGGGCGTCTCCTACGAGCAGTACTTC. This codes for CASSLDGGVSYEQYF.

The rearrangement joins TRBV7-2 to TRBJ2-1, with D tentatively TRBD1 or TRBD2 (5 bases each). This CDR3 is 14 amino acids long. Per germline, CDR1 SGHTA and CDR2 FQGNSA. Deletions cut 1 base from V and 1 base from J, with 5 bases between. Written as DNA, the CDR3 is TGTGCCAGCAGCTTAGGGGGGTCCTACAATGAGCAGTTCTTC. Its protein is CASSLGGSYNEQFF.

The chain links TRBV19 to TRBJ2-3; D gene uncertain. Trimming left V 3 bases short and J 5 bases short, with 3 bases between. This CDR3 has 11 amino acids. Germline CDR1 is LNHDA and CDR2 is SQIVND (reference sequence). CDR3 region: CASSMVDTQYF. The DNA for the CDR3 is TGTGCCAGTAGTATGGTAGATACGCAGTATTTT.

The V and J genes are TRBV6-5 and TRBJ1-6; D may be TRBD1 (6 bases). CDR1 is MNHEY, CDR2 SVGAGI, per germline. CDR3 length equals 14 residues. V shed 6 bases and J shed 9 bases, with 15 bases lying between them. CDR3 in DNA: TGTGCCAGCAGCACAACAGGGAATGGTTCACCCCTCCACTTT. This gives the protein CASSTTGNGSPLHF.

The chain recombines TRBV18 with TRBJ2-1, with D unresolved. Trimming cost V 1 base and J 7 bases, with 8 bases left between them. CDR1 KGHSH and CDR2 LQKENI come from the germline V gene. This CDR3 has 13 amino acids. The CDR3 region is CASSPLQENEQFF. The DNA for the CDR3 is TGTGCCAGCTCACCACTTCAGGAGAATGAGCAGTTCTTC.

Here the CDR3 reads CAISRGSGAEAFF. CDR3 in DNA: TGTGCCATCAGCCGTGGTTCGGGCGCTGAAGCTTTCTTT. The V gene is TRBV10-3, the J gene TRBJ1-1; no definite D call. This CDR3 has 13 residues. Germline values: CDR1 ENHRY, CDR2 SYGVKD. The V and J ends lost 6 bases and 6 bases respectively, with 14 bases between them.

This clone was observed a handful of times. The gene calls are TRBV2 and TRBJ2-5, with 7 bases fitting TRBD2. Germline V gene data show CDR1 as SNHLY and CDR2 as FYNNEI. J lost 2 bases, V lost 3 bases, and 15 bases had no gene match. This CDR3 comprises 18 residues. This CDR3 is CASSEGRGYRESQETQYF. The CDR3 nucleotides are TGTGCCAGCAGTGAGGGGCGGGGGTATAGAGAATCACAAGAGACCCAGTACTTC.

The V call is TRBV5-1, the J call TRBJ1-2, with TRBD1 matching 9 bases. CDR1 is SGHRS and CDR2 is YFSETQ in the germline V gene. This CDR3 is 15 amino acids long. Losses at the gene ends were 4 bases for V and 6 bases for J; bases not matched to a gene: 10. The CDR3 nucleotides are TGCGCCAGCAGCCCAGGACAGGGGTTATTAGATGGCTACACCTTC. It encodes CASSPGQGLLDGYTF.